The 23 T cell receptor beta chains in this list originate from one sample, sequenced in a study of cytomegalovirus exposure and HLA in healthy donors. It was with 60 Vbeta and 13 Jbeta primers that the PCR ran. Using immunoSEQ multiplex PCR, the repertoire was profiled, and TCRdb retains in-frame clones only, with some absent. The sample has approximately 61,000 clones. The sequenced sample consisted of PBMCs. The receptors were sampled from a woman aged 18-30 years in good health and CMV-seronegative.

As DNA, the CDR3 is TGTGCCAGCAGCGTAGAGGGCTGGCTGGGGGGGGAGCAGTACTTC. Translation gives CASSVEGWLGGEQYF. The genes are TRBV9 and TRBJ2-7; 7 nucleotides match TRBD2. This CDR3 is built from 15 residues. The germline V gene encodes CDR1 SGDLS and CDR2 YYNGEE. Trimming removed 0 bases from V and 7 bases from J; junction bases left unmatched: 10.

The CDR3 protein is CASRRQGGNSPLHF. For the CDR3, the DNA is TGTGCCAGCAGAAGACAGGGTGGGAATTCACCCCTCCACTTT. The rearrangement joins TRBV6-4 to TRBJ1-6; 7 bases line up with TRBD1. Germline CDR1 MRHNA, CDR2 SNTAGT. The CDR3 is made up of 14 amino acids. After removal of 6 bases from V and 7 bases from J, the junction contained 6 bases not matched to a gene.

This chain links TRBV29-1 with TRBJ2-1; 9 bases fit TRBD1. The CDR3 contains 14 residues. The J segment lost 8 bases and the V segment lost 5 bases, leaving 10 bases of the junction unmatched. Germline V lookup: CDR1 SQVTM, CDR2 ANQGSEA. The CDR3 loop reads CSVFRDRAYYEQFF. In DNA form, the CDR3 reads TGCAGCGTTTTCCGGGACAGGGCTTACTATGAGCAGTTCTTC.

V is TRBV10-3 and J is TRBJ1-3, with TRBD1 matching 7 bases. Per germline, CDR1 ENHRY and CDR2 SYGVKD. The length of the CDR3 is 11 residues. V lost 10 bases and J lost 10; bases outside the gene matches: 7. CDR3 residues: CASREGATIYF. In DNA, the CDR3 is TGTGCCAGCCGAGAGGGGGCAACCATATATTTT.

The chain employs TRBV7-9 and TRBJ1-2, with 7 bases that match TRBD1. The length of the CDR3 is 12 residues. V gave up 7 bases and J gave up 10 bases; unmatched junction bases: 9. Germline CDR1 reads SEHNR; CDR2 reads FQNEAQ (reference sequence). DNA for the CDR3: TGTGCCAGCAACCGACAGGGCCTGTACTACACCTTC. It yields the protein CASNRQGLYYTF.

V gene TRBV7-3 combines with J gene TRBJ1-1; 8 nucleotides match TRBD1. This CDR3 is built from 13 residues. The ends lost 3 bases at V and 5 bases at J; junction bases unmatched: 2. Per germline, CDR1 SGHTA and CDR2 FQGTGA. This CDR3 is CASSFTGGTEAFF. The CDR3 coding sequence is TGTGCCAGCAGCTTTACAGGGGGAACTGAAGCTTTCTTT.

The chain joins TRBV5-5 to TRBJ2-5; D not certain. The germline V gene encodes CDR1 SGHKS and CDR2 YYEKEE (reference sequence). Trimming shortened V by 3 bases and J by 5 bases, and 11 bases separated the two germline ends. This CDR3 is built from 13 residues. Written as DNA, the CDR3 is TGTGCCAGCAGCTCACCGGGTCGTGAGACCCAGTACTTC. Translating it yields CASSSPGRETQYF.

The chain employs TRBV6-4 and TRBJ1-1; a weak D match, TRBD1 (5 bases). Between the trimmed V and J ends, which lost 5 bases and 4 bases, there was a span of 11 bases. CDR1 MRHNA and CDR2 SNTAGT come from the germline V gene. CDR3 length: 13 amino acids. The CDR3 is CASSNDRATEAFF. The CDR3 DNA sequence: TGTGCCAGCAGTAACGACAGAGCCACTGAAGCTTTCTTT.

The V gene is TRBV9, the J gene TRBJ2-1; 7 bases match TRBD2. V shed 2 bases, J shed 4 bases, and the junction held 6 bases outside the gene matches. The length of the CDR3 is 15 residues. Germline V gene sequence: CDR1 SGDLS, CDR2 YYNGEE. CDR3 residues: CASSVRDYLYNEQFF. Written as DNA, the CDR3 is TGTGCCAGCAGCGTCCGGGACTATCTATACAATGAGCAGTTCTTC.

This chain links TRBV7-2 with TRBJ1-5; no definite D call. Trimming shortened V by 5 bases and J by 0 bases, and 2 bases separated the two germline ends. The CDR3 runs 12 residues. In germline, CDR1 is SGHTA, CDR2 FQGNSA. The DNA for the CDR3 is TGTGCCAGCAGCCGTAGCAATCAGCCCCAGCATTTT. This codes for CASSRSNQPQHF.

V is TRBV9 and J is TRBJ1-2; D is possibly TRBD1 (5 bases). Germline assignment: CDR1 SGDLS and CDR2 YYNGEE. V lost 1 base and J 3 bases, leaving 13 bases between the germline ends. The CDR3 totals 15 residues. CDR3 DNA: TGTGCCAGCAGCGTACAGGGTTCTTTAGACTATGGCTACACCTTC. The encoded protein is CASSVQGSLDYGYTF.

The gene calls are TRBV4-1 and TRBJ1-2; 9 nucleotides match TRBD1. There are 15 residues in the CDR3. Germline V lookup: CDR1 MGHRA, CDR2 YSYEKL. V shed 6 bases, J shed 2 bases, and the junction held 7 bases outside the gene matches. CDR3 nucleotide sequence: TGCGCCAGCAGGTACACCGGGACAGGGAACTATGGCTACACCTTC. This translates into CASRYTGTGNYGYTF.

The gene calls are TRBV6-1 and TRBJ2-7; 7 positions agree with TRBD2. CDR1 and CDR2 from the germline V gene are MNHNS and SASEGT. After removal of 2 bases from V and 5 bases from J, the junction contained 6 bases not matched to a gene. CDR3 length equals 14 residues. The CDR3 is CASSEWGGMNEQYF. CDR3 bases: TGTGCCAGCAGTGAATGGGGGGGGATGAACGAGCAGTACTTC.

V usage is TRBV5-6 and J usage is TRBJ1-2; D not resolved. The CDR3 consists of 15 residues. The V gene's germline CDR1 is SGHDT and CDR2 YYEEEE. V lost 0 bases to trimming and J lost 3 bases, with 12 bases between them. CDR3 in DNA: TGTGCCAGCAGCTTGGTCACCCGGTTGGACTATGGCTACACCTTC. It specifies CASSLVTRLDYGYTF.

Worth noting for this clone: The germline gene is not matched at one end of the junction; a read error may be the cause. In the same sample, other DNA sequences code for this CDR3. The CDR3 loop is CASSELAGSDNEQFF. The DNA for the CDR3 is TGTGCCAGCAGTGAACTAGCGGGCTCCGACAATGAGCAGTTCTTC. This sequence joins TRBV6-1 and TRBJ2-1; 8 positions match TRBD2. The CDR3 has 15 residues. The germline CDR1 and CDR2 sequences are MNHNS and SASEGT.

The chain couples TRBV28 to TRBJ2-1; 8 positions match TRBD1. Germline assignment: CDR1 MDHEN and CDR2 SYDVKM. The CDR3 extends over 14 amino acids. Losses at the gene ends were 3 bases for V and 7 bases for J; bases not matched to a gene: 5. CDR3 nucleotides: TGTGCCAGCAGTTTCGGGGGACAGGAGAATGAGCAGTTCTTC. This sequence encodes CASSFGGQENEQFF.

The CDR3 DNA reads TGCAGTGCGCGGCAGACCGATACGCAGTATTTT. Translated: CSARQTDTQYF. The chain combines TRBV20-1 with TRBJ2-3, with D unresolved. The V and J ends lost 6 bases and 6 bases respectively, with 10 bases between them. The CDR3 has 11 residues. CDR1 is DFQATT and CDR2 is SNEGSKA in the germline V gene (reference sequence).

The chain couples TRBV6-5 to TRBJ1-2; D is perhaps TRBD1 (5 bases). V lost 5 bases and J 2 bases, leaving 15 bases between the germline ends. This CDR3 region has 15 residues. Germline V gene data show CDR1 as MNHEY and CDR2 as SVGAGI. The CDR3 DNA reads as TGTGCCAGCAGTATCGACAGAAACAGAAACTATGGCTACACCTTC. Its protein product is CASSIDRNRNYGYTF.

This chain connects TRBV30 to TRBJ2-3; TRBD2 matches 9 bases. The CDR3 length is 15 residues. Germline V lookup: CDR1 GTSNPN, CDR2 SVGIG (reference sequence). The junction had 7 bases not matched to a gene; V was cut back by 1 base and J by 5 bases. In DNA form, the CDR3 reads TGTGCCTGGAGTGGGGGAGCGGGAGGTGGAGATACGCAGTATTTT. Protein sequence: CAWSGGAGGGDTQYF.

The chain links TRBV19 to TRBJ1-5; D not certain. Germline CDR1 and CDR2: LNHDA and SQIVND (reference sequence). This CDR3 contains 12 residues. The germline V and J ends were trimmed by 3 bases and 7 bases, with 7 bases remaining between them. The chain's CDR3 is CASSIRGQPQHF. Written as DNA, the CDR3 is TGTGCCAGTAGTATTCGAGGACAGCCCCAGCATTTT.

V and J are TRBV15 and TRBJ2-1; 11 bases map to TRBD1. Germline CDR1 is LNHNV and CDR2 is YYDKDF (reference sequence). The V and J ends lost 5 bases and 6 bases, in that order; junction bases with no gene match: 6. This CDR3 spans 15 amino acids. The CDR3 here is CATSHPGQGVNEQFF. In DNA form, the CDR3 reads TGTGCCACCAGCCATCCGGGACAGGGGGTCAATGAGCAGTTCTTC. Complete variable domain (other parts from reference TRBV15 and TRBJ2-1): DAMVIQNPRYQVTQFGKPVTLSCSQTLNHNVMYWYQQKSSQAPKLLFHYYDKDFNNEADTPDNFQSRRPNTSFCFLDIRSPGLGDTAMYLCATSHPGQGVNEQFFGPGTRLTVL.

The chain uses TRBV28 and TRBJ2-7; 8 bases line up with TRBD1. CDR3 length equals 14 residues. V lost 7 bases to trimming and J lost 4 bases; unmatched junction nucleotides: 9. The germline gives CDR1 MDHEN, CDR2 SYDVKM. The CDR3 is CASIDRGRLYEQYF. DNA of the CDR3: TGTGCCAGCATCGACAGGGGACGGCTTTACGAGCAGTACTTC.

CDR3 nucleotides: TGTGCCAGCAGCCCCGGGGTCTATGGCTACACCTTC. Protein product: CASSPGVYGYTF. The rearrangement joins TRBV5-6 to TRBJ1-2; D ambiguous. Germline lookup yields CDR1 SGHDT and CDR2 YYEEEE. This CDR3 has 12 residues. Trimming removed 4 bases at V and 4 bases at J, with 8 bases between.